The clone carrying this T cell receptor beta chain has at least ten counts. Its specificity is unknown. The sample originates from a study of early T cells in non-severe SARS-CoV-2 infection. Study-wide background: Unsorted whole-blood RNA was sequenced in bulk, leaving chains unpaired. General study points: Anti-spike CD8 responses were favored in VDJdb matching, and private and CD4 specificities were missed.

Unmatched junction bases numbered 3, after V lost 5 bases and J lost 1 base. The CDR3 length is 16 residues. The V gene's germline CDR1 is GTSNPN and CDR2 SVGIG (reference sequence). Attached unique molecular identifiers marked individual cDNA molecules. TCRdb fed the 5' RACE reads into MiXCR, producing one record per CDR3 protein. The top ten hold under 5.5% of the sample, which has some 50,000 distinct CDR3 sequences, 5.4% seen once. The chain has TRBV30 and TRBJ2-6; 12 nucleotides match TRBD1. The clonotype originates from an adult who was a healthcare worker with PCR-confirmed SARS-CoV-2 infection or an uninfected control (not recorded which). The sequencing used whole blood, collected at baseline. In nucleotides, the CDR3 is TGTGCCTGGGGGACAGGGGGCGTTTCTGGGGCCAACGTCCTGACTTTC. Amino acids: CAWGTGGVSGANVLTF.